Below are 27 T cell receptor beta chains sequenced from a single sample in a study of blood T cells in healthy people across ages (dated by TCRdb to between 2015 and 2017). Library preparation employed 5' RACE. Instrument used: Illumina HiSeq 2500. The second PCR ran for roughly 7 to 11 cycles and used a J-beta primer mix along with a sample-barcoded 5' primer. TCRdb reran the public reads through fastp at Q25 and MiXCR, keeping productive beta chains. One record per CDR3 amino acid sequence lists the most common genes and DNA. The sample includes hundreds of thousands of distinct CDR3 sequences, with less than 45% observed a single time. The ten largest clones add up to around 30% of the sample. The specimen sequenced was blood. Every receptor here comes from a man older than 75 in good health.

The gene calls are TRBV12-3 or TRBV12-4 and TRBJ1-2; D is uncertain. This CDR3 has 11 residues. Trimming stripped 3 bases from V and 7 bases from J, with 6 bases between. The CDR3: CASSFILGYTF. The DNA of the CDR3 is TGTGCCAGCAGTTTTATCCTTGGCTACACCTTC.

The rearrangement joins TRBV6-5 to TRBJ2-7; D not certain. V was cut by 9 bases and J by 2 bases, with 11 bases left in between. Germline CDR1 and CDR2: MNHEY and SVGAGI. The CDR3 is 12 residues long. CDR3 in amino acids: CASPKVAYEQYF. Here the CDR3 DNA reads TGTGCCAGTCCGAAGGTGGCCTACGAGCAGTACTTC.

The chain uses TRBV7-2 and TRBJ1-3, with D uncertain. The ends were cut back, 5 bases at V and 2 bases at J, with 10 bases in the middle. Germline V gives CDR1 SGHTA, CDR2 FQGNSA. The CDR3 sequence is 14 residues long. The CDR3 nucleotides are TGTGCCAGCAGCCCCGGGAGAACTGGAAACACCATATATTTT. It encodes CASSPGRTGNTIYF.

The V call is TRBV6-6, the J call TRBJ2-1; tentatively, D is TRBD2 (5 bases). Germline-derived CDR1 and CDR2 are MNHNY and SVGAGI (reference sequence). The V and J ends lost 0 bases and 0 bases respectively, with 9 bases between them. The CDR3 runs to 16 residues. The DNA of the CDR3 is TGTGCCAGCAGTTACTCGAGGGAGAGCTCCTACAATGAGCAGTTCTTC. It specifies CASSYSRESSYNEQFF.

Regarding this clonotype: One end of the junction does not line up with germline, which may come from a read error. The rearrangement joins TRBV7-3 to TRBJ1-2; TRBD1 aligns across 7 bases. Germline V CDR1 and CDR2: SGHTA, FQGTGA. CDR3 size: 15 residues. CDR3 protein: CASSFAGGGFDGYTF. CDR3 bases: TGTGCCAGCAGCTTTGCAGGGGGAGGATTCGATGGCTACACTTTC. Based on the CDR3 plus reference TRBV7-3 and TRBJ1-2, the full variable domain is GAGVSQTPSNKVTEKGKYVELRCDPISGHTALYWYRQSLGQGPEFLIYFQGTGAADDSGLPNDRFFAVRPEGSVSTLKIQRTERGDSAVYLCASSFAGGGFDGYTFGSGTRLTVV.

A few counts support this clonotype. The chain is built from TRBV2 and TRBJ2-7, with no clear D. The CDR3 is made up of 15 amino acids. Germline CDR1 is SNHLY and CDR2 is FYNNEI. V gave up 0 bases and J gave up 2 bases, with 11 bases separating them. The CDR3 spells CASSEALPATYEQYF. CDR3 coding DNA: TGTGCCAGCAGTGAAGCCCTCCCGGCCACCTACGAGCAGTACTTC.

This sequence joins TRBV19 and TRBJ1-2; possible D gene TRBD1, 6 bases. CDR1 and CDR2 from the germline V gene are LNHDA and SQIVND (reference sequence). This CDR3 has 15 residues. With 3 bases removed from V and 5 bases from J, the gap between germline ends came to 16 bases. CDR3 nucleotides: TGTGCCAGTAGTATGGGACAACGGGCGCCTTATGGCTACACCTTC. Amino acids: CASSMGQRAPYGYTF.

This chain uses TRBV5-6 with TRBJ1-2; maybe TRBD1 (5 bases). Trimming removed 2 bases at V and 12 bases at J, with 23 bases between. The CDR3 extends over 15 amino acids. Germline loops: CDR1 SGHDT, CDR2 YYEEEE. The CDR3 spells CASSFAPSLRGFHTF. CDR3 coding DNA: TGTGCCAGCAGCTTTGCTCCATCACTTCGGGGGTTTCACACCTTC.

The chain is built from TRBV20-1 and TRBJ2-4, with 8 bases aligning to TRBD2. J gave up 8 bases and V 3 bases, and 9 bases lay outside the gene matches. CDR1 and CDR2 from the germline V gene are DFQATT and SNEGSKA (reference sequence). This CDR3 has 14 amino acids. The CDR3, as DNA: TGCAGTGCTAGTATAGCTAGCGGGCGGGACATTCAGTACTTC. It specifies CSASIASGRDIQYF.

The CDR3 spells CASSSGALAGERKFF. For the CDR3, the DNA is TGTGCCAGCAGCTCCGGTGCACTAGCGGGAGAGCGGAAGTTCTTC. The chain employs TRBV11-3 and TRBJ2-1; 11 bases match TRBD2. The CDR3 has 15 residues. Germline V CDR1 and CDR2: SGHNT, YENEEA. V shed 4 bases and J 14 bases; nucleotides not matched to a gene: 13.

This clonotype appeared a few times. V gene TRBV20-1 combines with J gene TRBJ2-7; 10 bases align to TRBD2. The V gene's germline CDR1 is DFQATT and CDR2 SNEGSKA (reference sequence). The CDR3 totals 14 residues. J lost 3 bases, V lost 6 bases, and 8 bases had no gene match. CDR3 bases: TGCAGTGCGGAGAGCGGGAGGGACCTCTACGAGCAGTACTTC. Encoded protein: CSAESGRDLYEQYF.

Notes on this clonotype: One end of the junction varies from germline; a read error may be responsible. V and J are TRBV7-2 and TRBJ2-5; 9 nucleotides align to TRBD1. This CDR3 region has 15 residues. The germline CDR1 and CDR2 sequences are SGHTA and FQGNSA. CDR3 nucleotides: TGTGCCGGCAGCTCACCGGGACAGGGTGGCAATGAGCAGTACTTC. Its translation is CAGSSPGQGGNEQYF.

The J gene is TRBJ1-6, the V gene TRBV7-9; D is unclear. Germline CDR1 SEHNR, CDR2 FQNEAQ (reference sequence). Trimming left V 4 bases short and J 0 bases short, with 7 bases between. The CDR3 extends over 15 amino acids. The CDR3 loop is CASSSQSSYNSPLHF. The DNA for the CDR3 is TGTGCCAGCAGCTCTCAAAGCTCCTATAATTCACCCCTCCACTTT.

This clonotype showed up just a few times. The gene calls are TRBV7-2 and TRBJ2-7; 11 bases align to TRBD2. V dropped 5 bases and J dropped 2; count of bases not matched to a gene: 8. From germline, CDR1 is SGHTA and CDR2 FQGNSA. The CDR3 extends over 16 amino acids. Here the CDR3 DNA reads TGTGCCAGCAGCCCACGTAGCGGGGGGGATCCCTACGAGCAGTACTTC. This codes for CASSPRSGGDPYEQYF.

This clonotype was detected a few times. J is TRBJ1-1 and V is TRBV3-1; no clear D. Germline CDR1 reads LGHDT; CDR2 reads YNNKEL (reference sequence). The CDR3 loop spans 14 amino acids. The V end was cut by 6 bases, the J end by 0 bases, with 11 bases between. CDR3 protein: CASRPSGVNTEAFF. The CDR3 nucleotides are TGTGCCAGCAGACCGTCGGGTGTGAACACTGAAGCTTTCTTT. The full variable domain, completed using reference TRBV3-1 and TRBJ1-1, is DTAVSQTPKYLVTQMGNDKSIKCEQNLGHDTMYWYKQDSKKFLKIMFSYNNKELIINETVPNRFSPKSPDKAHLNLHINSLELGDSAVYFCASRPSGVNTEAFFGQGTRLTVV.

Points on this clonotype: This may arise from a read error, as a much more abundant clone is one base away. The genes are TRBV9 and TRBJ2-5, with D possibly matching TRBD1 (6 bases). The J call could be wrong; TRBJ2-7 is a better fit for the DNA end. CDR3 length: 14 amino acids. The germline CDR1 and CDR2 sequences are SGDLS and YYNGEE. The CDR3 nucleotides read TGTGCCAGCAACGAGACCGGACAGAACTACGAGCAGTACTTC. Translating gives CASNETGQNYEQYF.

This chain connects TRBV20-1 to TRBJ2-5, with 10 nucleotides matching TRBD2. The CDR3 covers 14 residues. V lost 5 bases and J lost 3; bases outside the gene matches: 6. CDR1 is DFQATT and CDR2 is SNEGSKA in the germline V gene (reference sequence). The CDR3 loop reads CSAFSGGVEETQYF. CDR3 DNA: TGCAGTGCTTTCAGCGGGGGGGTTGAAGAGACCCAGTACTTC.

V usage is TRBV20-1 and J usage is TRBJ2-5; 8 bases agree with TRBD1. CDR1 is DFQATT, CDR2 SNEGSKA, per germline (reference sequence). V lost 3 bases and J lost 6; bases outside the gene matches: 15. The CDR3 runs 16 residues. The CDR3 bases are TGCAGTGCTAGCCCTACAGCGAGACAGGGGAGGAAGACCCAGTACTTC. Protein product: CSASPTARQGRKTQYF.

This clonotype was seen repeatedly, ten times or more. The chain recombines TRBV7-2 with TRBJ2-3; no reliable D call. The CDR3 is 15 residues long. The germline V gene encodes CDR1 SGHTA and CDR2 FQGNSA. V was cut by 5 bases and J by 2 bases, with 14 bases left in between. Here the CDR3 DNA reads TGTGCCAGCAGCCCGAGTCAAGGCCCCACAGATACGCAGTATTTT. This gives the protein CASSPSQGPTDTQYF.

This chain joins TRBV7-6 and TRBJ2-1, with TRBD2 matching 7 bases. The CDR3 extends over 16 amino acids. CDR1 SGHVS and CDR2 FNYEAQ come from the germline V gene. With 5 bases clipped from V and 7 bases from J, the junction kept 14 bases outside the gene matches. Written as DNA, the CDR3 is TGTGCCAGCAGCCAAATATTCAGCGGGGATAAAAATGAGCAGTTCTTC. Its translation is CASSQIFSGDKNEQFF.

In its sample, this clonotype was seen a few times. The CDR3 region has the DNA TGTGCCAGCAGTCCAGAGGTGATGTCGGTCTCGGGCACTGAAGCTTTCTTT. Its protein product is CASSPEVMSVSGTEAFF. The chain joins TRBV6-1 to TRBJ1-1; D gene uncertain. CDR1 and CDR2 (germline): MNHNS, SASEGT. The V end lost 5 bases, the J end lost 4 bases, and 23 bases lay between the germline ends. The CDR3 is 17 amino acids.

This chain joins TRBV4-2 and TRBJ1-1, with no clear D. Trimming removed 1 base from V and 0 bases from J, with 6 bases in between. The CDR3 covers 14 residues. Germline V lookup: CDR1 LGHNA, CDR2 YNFKEQ. The CDR3 DNA is TGTGCCAGCAGCCAAGTGGGGATGAACACTGAAGCTTTCTTT. Protein sequence: CASSQVGMNTEAFF.

The chain couples TRBV3-1 to TRBJ2-7; D is possibly TRBD1 (6 bases). The CDR3 has 14 residues. CDR1 and CDR2 (germline): LGHDT, YNNKEL (reference sequence). The ends were cut back, 4 bases at V and 6 bases at J, with 16 bases in the middle. CDR3 nucleotides: TGTGCCAGCAGCCTGGGGCGCAGGGGCGGCGAGCAGTACTTC. Amino acids: CASSLGRRGGEQYF.

The chain links TRBV12-5 to TRBJ2-5; weak D call: TRBD2 (5 bases). The CDR3 is 15 residues long. Germline V CDR1 and CDR2: LGHNT, FRNRAP. V lost 0 bases, J lost 1 base, and 9 bases lay in between. DNA of the CDR3: TGTGCTAGTGGTTTGGTAGCGGCAGTCCAAGAGACCCAGTACTTC. As protein: CASGLVAAVQETQYF.

The V and J genes are TRBV4-2 and TRBJ2-7, with a tentative D call TRBD1 (7 bases). Germline CDR1 reads LGHNA; CDR2 reads YNFKEQ. This CDR3 region has 17 residues. V lost 3 bases and J 7 bases, leaving 25 bases between the germline ends. CDR3 DNA: TGTGCCAGCAGCCACCGGTCGGCAGGGGGGTTTGGGGGTGAGCAGTACTTC. Encoded protein: CASSHRSAGGFGGEQYF.

Turning to this clonotype: One base away lies a much larger clone, so this may be a sequencing read error. The chain links TRBV6-1 to TRBJ2-7; TRBD1 aligns across 8 bases. The CDR3 is 14 amino acids. Germline CDR1 reads MNHNS; CDR2 reads SASEGT. CDR3 DNA sequence: TGTGTCAGCAGCGCAGGGGGCATTTACGATGAGCAGTACTTC. Its protein is CVSSAGGIYDEQYF.

V usage is TRBV13 and J usage is TRBJ2-4; 7 bases agree with TRBD2. The CDR3 is made up of 15 amino acids. With V trimmed by 0 bases and J by 13 bases, 12 bases remained unmatched. Germline V gene lookup returns CDR1 PRHDT and CDR2 FYEKMQ (reference sequence). The CDR3 coding sequence is TGTGCCAGCAGCTTAGGTCGGGCGGGAGCGGGTGAGCAGTACTTC. Encoded protein: CASSLGRAGAGEQYF.